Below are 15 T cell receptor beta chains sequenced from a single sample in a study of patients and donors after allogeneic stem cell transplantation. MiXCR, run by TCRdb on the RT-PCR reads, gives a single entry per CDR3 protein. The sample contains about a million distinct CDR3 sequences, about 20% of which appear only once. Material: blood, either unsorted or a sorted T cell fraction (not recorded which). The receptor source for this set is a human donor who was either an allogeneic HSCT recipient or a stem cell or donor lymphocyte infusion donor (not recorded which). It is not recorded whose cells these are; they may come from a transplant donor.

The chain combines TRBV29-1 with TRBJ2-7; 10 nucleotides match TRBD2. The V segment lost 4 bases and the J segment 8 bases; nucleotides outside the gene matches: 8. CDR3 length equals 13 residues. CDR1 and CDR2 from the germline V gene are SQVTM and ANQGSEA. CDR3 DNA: TGCAGCGTTGCTAGCGGGAGAAAAGGGCAGCAGTACTTC. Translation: CSVASGRKGQQYF.

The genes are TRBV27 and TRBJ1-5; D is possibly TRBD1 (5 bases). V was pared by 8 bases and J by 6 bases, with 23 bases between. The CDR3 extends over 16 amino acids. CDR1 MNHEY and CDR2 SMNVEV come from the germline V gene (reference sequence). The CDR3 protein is CASSEVGAGSSQPQHF. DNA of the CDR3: TGTGCCAGCTCAGAGGTAGGGGCAGGGTCGAGTCAGCCCCAGCATTTT.

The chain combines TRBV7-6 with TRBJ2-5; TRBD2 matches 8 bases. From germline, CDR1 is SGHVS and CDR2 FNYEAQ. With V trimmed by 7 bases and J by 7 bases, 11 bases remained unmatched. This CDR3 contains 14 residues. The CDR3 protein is CASTPLAASWTQYF. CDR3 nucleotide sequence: TGTGCCAGCACCCCACTAGCGGCCAGCTGGACCCAGTACTTC.

The DNA of the CDR3 is TGTGCCAGCACCGAGACAAACTTTTCACCCCTCCACTTT. It yields the protein CASTETNFSPLHF. This chain links TRBV25-1 with TRBJ1-6; D gene unclear. V was clipped by 7 bases and J by 9 bases, with 13 bases between them. The CDR3 totals 13 residues. Germline V gives CDR1 MGHDK, CDR2 SYGVNS.

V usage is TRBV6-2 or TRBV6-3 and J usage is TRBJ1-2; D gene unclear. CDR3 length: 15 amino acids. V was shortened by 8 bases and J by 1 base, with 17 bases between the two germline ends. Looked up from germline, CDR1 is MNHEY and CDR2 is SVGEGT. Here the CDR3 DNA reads TGTGCCAGCGTAAAAGCGACAAGCTATAACTATGGCTACACCTTC. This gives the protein CASVKATSYNYGYTF.

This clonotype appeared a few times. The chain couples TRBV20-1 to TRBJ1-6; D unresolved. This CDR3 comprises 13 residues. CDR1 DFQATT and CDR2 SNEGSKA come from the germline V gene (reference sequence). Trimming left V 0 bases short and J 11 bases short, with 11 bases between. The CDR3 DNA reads TGCAGTGCTAGAGATGGAGGCGATACACCCCTCCACTTT. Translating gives CSARDGGDTPLHF.

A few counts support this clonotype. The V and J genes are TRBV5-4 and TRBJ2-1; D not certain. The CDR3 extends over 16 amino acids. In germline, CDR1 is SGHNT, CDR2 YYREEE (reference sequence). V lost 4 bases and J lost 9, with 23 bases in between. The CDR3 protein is CASSPDRGRGLGEQFF. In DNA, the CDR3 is TGTGCCAGCAGCCCCGACCGAGGACGCGGCCTGGGTGAGCAGTTCTTC.

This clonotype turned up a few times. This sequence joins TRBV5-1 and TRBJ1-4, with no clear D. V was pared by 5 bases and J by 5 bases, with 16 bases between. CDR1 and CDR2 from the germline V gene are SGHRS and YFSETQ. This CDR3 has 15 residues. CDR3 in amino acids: CASRDLGSSNEKLFF. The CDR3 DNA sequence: TGCGCCAGCAGAGATTTGGGCTCCTCGAATGAAAAACTGTTTTTT.

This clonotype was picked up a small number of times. CDR3 coding DNA: TGTGCCAGCAGCCAAGAAGGTCAGCCCCAGCATTTT. This sequence encodes CASSQEGQPQHF. V usage is TRBV14 and J usage is TRBJ1-5; D is unclear. Germline V gives CDR1 SGHDN, CDR2 FVKESK. The CDR3 contains 12 residues. The V gene lost 0 bases and the J gene lost 6 bases, with 3 bases spanning the gap.

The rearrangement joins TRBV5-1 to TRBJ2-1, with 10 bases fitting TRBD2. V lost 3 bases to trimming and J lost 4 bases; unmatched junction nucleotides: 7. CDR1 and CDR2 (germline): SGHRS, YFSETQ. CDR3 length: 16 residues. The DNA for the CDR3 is TGCGCCAGCAGCTCTGACGGGACTAGCGTTTACAATGAGCAGTTCTTC. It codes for CASSSDGTSVYNEQFF. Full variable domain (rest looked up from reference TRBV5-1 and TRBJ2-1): KAGVTQTPRYLIKTRGQQVTLSCSPISGHRSVSWYQQTPGQGLQFLFEYFSETQRNKGNFPGRFSGRQFSNSRSEMNVSTLELGDSALYLCASSSDGTSVYNEQFFGPGTRLTVL.

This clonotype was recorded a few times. DNA of the CDR3: TGTGCCAGCAGCAAAACGGGACAGGGAAAGACAGATACGCAGTATTTT. Amino acids: CASSKTGQGKTDTQYF. This chain joins TRBV13 and TRBJ2-3; 9 bases fit TRBD1. CDR3 length: 16 residues. Germline V lookup: CDR1 PRHDT, CDR2 FYEKMQ (reference sequence). The ends lost 5 bases at V and 3 bases at J; junction bases unmatched: 9.

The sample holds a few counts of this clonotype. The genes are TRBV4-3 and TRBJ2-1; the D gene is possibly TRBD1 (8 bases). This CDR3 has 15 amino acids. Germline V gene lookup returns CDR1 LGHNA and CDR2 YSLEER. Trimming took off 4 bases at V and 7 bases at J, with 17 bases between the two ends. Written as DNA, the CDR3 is TGCGCCAGCAGCCGGACAGGGCGGGAGTCGAATGAGCAGTTCTTC. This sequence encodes CASSRTGRESNEQFF.

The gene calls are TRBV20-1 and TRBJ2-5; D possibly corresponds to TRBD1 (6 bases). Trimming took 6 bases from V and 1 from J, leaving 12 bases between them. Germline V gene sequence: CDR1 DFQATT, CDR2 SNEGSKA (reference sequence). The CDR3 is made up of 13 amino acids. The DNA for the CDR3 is TGCAGTGCCTACGGACAGACCCAAGAGACCCAGTACTTC. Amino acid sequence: CSAYGQTQETQYF.

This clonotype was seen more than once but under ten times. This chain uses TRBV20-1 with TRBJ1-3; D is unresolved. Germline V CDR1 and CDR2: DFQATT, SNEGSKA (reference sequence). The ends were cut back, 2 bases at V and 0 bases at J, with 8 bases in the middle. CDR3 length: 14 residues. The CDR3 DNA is TGCAGTGCTAGAAGTCTGAACTCTGGAAACACCATATATTTT. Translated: CSARSLNSGNTIYF.

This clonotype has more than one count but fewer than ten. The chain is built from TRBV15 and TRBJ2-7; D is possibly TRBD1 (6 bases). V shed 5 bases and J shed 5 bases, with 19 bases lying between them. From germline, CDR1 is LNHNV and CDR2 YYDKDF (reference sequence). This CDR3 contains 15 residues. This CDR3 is CATSRTQGSVHEQYF. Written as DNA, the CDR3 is TGTGCCACCAGCCGTACCCAGGGGTCGGTACACGAGCAGTACTTC.